Listed below are T cell receptor beta chains from one sample, sequenced in a study of cytomegalovirus exposure and HLA in healthy donors. The data were produced by immunoSEQ multiplex PCR, yet TCRdb's version contains in-frame clones alone and is incomplete. The sample contains about 150,000 clones, 70% to 80% of which appear only once. Sequencing was carried out using PBMCs. These receptors all stem from a woman between 35 and 50 years old in good health and CMV-seronegative. Both conserved end residues are part of each CDR3. The D gene is left open where the match is weak. Part of the rows lack a size; the others show once, few, many or a class for expanded clones.

TRBV7-9,.,.,TRBJ2-7,CASSLQSGGTDEQYF,TGTGCCAGCAGCTTGCAATCCGGGGGAACCGACGAGCAGTACTTC
TRBV15,.,.,TRBJ1-2,CATSRSPQGDSGYTF,TGTGCCACCAGCCGTTCCCCACAGGGAGATAGCGGCTACACCTTC
TRBV2,.,TRBD1,TRBJ2-2,CASSDWDRGNTGELFF,TGTGCCAGCAGTGATTGGGACAGGGGGAACACCGGGGAGCTGTTTTTT
TRBV7-6,.,TRBD1,TRBJ1-6,CASSGIRGPNSPLHF,TGTGCCAGCAGTGGCATAAGGGGGCCCAATTCACCCCTCCACTTT
TRBV6-1,.,.,TRBJ1-3,CASSVYGNTIYF,TGTGCCAGCAGTGTCTATGGAAACACCATATATTTT
TRBV5-4,few,TRBD2,TRBJ2-5,CASSSGLATETQYF,TGTGCCAGCAGCTCGGGACTAGCTACGGAGACCCAGTACTTC
TRBV5-1,.,TRBD1,TRBJ2-1,CASSTGQVSSYNEQFF,TGCGCCAGCAGCACCGGACAGGTGAGCTCCTACAATGAGCAGTTCTTC
TRBV5-4,.,TRBD2,TRBJ2-1,CASSPTLAGDFNEQFF,TGTGCCAGCAGCCCCACGCTAGCGGGCGACTTCAATGAGCAGTTCTTC
TRBV11-3,.,TRBD1,TRBJ2-7,CASSTRQGGYEQYF,TGTGCCAGCAGCACCCGACAGGGTGGCTACGAGCAGTACTTC
TRBV5-1,.,.,TRBJ2-6,CASSPFSSGANVLTF,TGCGCCAGCAGCCCCTTTAGCTCTGGGGCCAACGTCCTGACTTTC
TRBV30,few,TRBD1,TRBJ1-5,CAWRSRRGDQPQHF,TGTGCCTGGCGCTCCCGCAGGGGGGATCAGCCCCAGCATTTT
TRBV7-9,.,.,TRBJ2-2,CASSSRETGELFF,TGTGCCAGCAGCTCCAGGGAAACCGGGGAGCTGTTTTTT
TRBV28,.,TRBD1,TRBJ1-5,CASQVPQGNQPQHF,TGTGCTTCCCAAGTCCCACAGGGGAATCAGCCCCAGCATTTT
TRBV28,few,TRBD1,TRBJ1-1,CASSSGQGFTEAFF,TGTGCCAGCAGTTCCGGACAGGGGTTCACTGAAGCTTTCTTT
TRBV5-1,.,.,TRBJ1-1,CASSLLSGWDTEAFF,TGCGCCAGCAGCTTGCTTTCAGGGTGGGACACTGAAGCTTTCTTT
TRBV13,.,.,TRBJ1-2,CASSLGGRAVYGYTF,TGTGCCAGCAGCTTAGGTGGCAGGGCGGTCTATGGCTACACCTTC
TRBV28,once,.,TRBJ2-5,CASSFQGKETQYF,TGTGCCAGCAGTTTCCAGGGGAAAGAGACCCAGTACTTC
TRBV6-5,few,TRBD1,TRBJ1-1,CASSSHRTGQGGKAFF,TGTGCCAGCAGTTCACACAGGACCGGACAGGGAGGAAAAGCTTTCTTT
TRBV4-1,.,TRBD1,TRBJ1-1,CASSQASQGDSTEAFF,TGCGCCAGCAGCCAAGCTTCCCAGGGGGATAGCACTGAAGCTTTCTTT
TRBV6-5,.,TRBD1,TRBJ1-1,CASSYSGTVRGTEAFF,TGTGCCAGCAGTTACTCCGGGACAGTTCGGGGCACTGAAGCTTTCTTT
TRBV6-1,.,TRBD1,TRBJ1-2,CASKLPGGFDGYTF,TGTGCCAGCAAGCTCCCAGGGGGCTTCGATGGCTACACCTTC
TRBV6-1,.,TRBD1,TRBJ2-7,CASTREGTGTYEQYF,TGTGCCAGCACTCGAGAGGGGACAGGGACCTACGAGCAGTACTTC
TRBV27,.,.,TRBJ1-5,CASSFSGRGRIPLGNQPQHF,TGTGCCAGCAGTTTCTCTGGGCGGGGTCGCATTCCGCTAGGCAATCAGCCCCAGCATTTT
TRBV6-5,.,TRBD2,TRBJ2-1,CASSLSGGRPFF,TGTGCCAGCAGTTTATCGGGAGGACGGCCGTTCTTC
TRBV2,few,TRBD2,TRBJ2-5,CASSAPSGGQETQYF,TGTGCCAGCAGTGCCCCTAGCGGGGGGCAAGAGACCCAGTACTTC
TRBV7-9,.,TRBD1,TRBJ1-2,CASSPRAAGGLSYTF,TGTGCCAGCAGCCCCCGCGCGGCAGGGGGCTTAAGCTACACCTTC
TRBV6-5,.,.,TRBJ1-3,CASQTSLGNTIYF,TGTGCCAGCCAGACATCCCTCGGAAACACCATATATTTT
TRBV6-6,few,.,TRBJ1-2,CASSYSPPGGDYGYTF,TGTGCCAGCAGTTACTCCCCACCTGGCGGCGACTATGGCTACACCTTC
TRBV10-3,.,TRBD1,TRBJ2-7,CAISRQGAYEQYF,TGTGCCATCAGCAGACAGGGGGCCTACGAGCAGTACTTC
TRBV13,.,.,TRBJ2-7,CASSLPGGSYEQYF,TGTGCCAGCAGCTTACCTGGGGGGAGTTACGAGCAGTACTTC
TRBV11-3,.,TRBD2,TRBJ2-5,CASSFSGEGQYF,TGTGCCAGCAGCTTTAGCGGGGAGGGCCAGTACTTC
TRBV5-4,.,.,TRBJ2-1,CASSSIGLVGHEQFF,TGTGCCAGCAGCTCCATTGGCCTAGTCGGCCATGAGCAGTTCTTC
TRBV6-1,.,TRBD2,TRBJ2-5,CASATSGTQETQYF,TGTGCCAGCGCTACTAGCGGGACACAAGAGACCCAGTACTTC
TRBV28,.,.,TRBJ2-6,CASSKSSGANVLTF,TGTGCCAGCAGCAAGAGCTCTGGGGCCAACGTCCTGACTTTC
TRBV6-5,.,.,TRBJ1-4,CASSYTGATNEKLFF,TGTGCCAGCAGTTACACCGGTGCAACTAATGAAAAACTGTTTTTT
TRBV12-5,.,TRBD1,TRBJ2-3,CASGLVRGTGTQYF,TGTGCTAGTGGTTTGGTACGTGGGACAGGAACGCAGTATTTT
TRBV5-4,once,TRBD2,TRBJ2-7,CASRMGGTPREQYF,TGTGCCAGCAGGATGGGAGGGACTCCTCGCGAGCAGTACTTC
TRBV30,.,.,TRBJ2-7,CAWSASYEQYF,TGTGCCTGGAGTGCTTCCTACGAGCAGTACTTC
TRBV2,.,.,TRBJ1-2,CASSEGQYYGYTF,TGTGCCAGCAGTGAGGGGCAGTACTATGGCTACACCTTC
TRBV10-3,.,.,TRBJ1-1,CAISESVSDTEAFF,TGTGCCATCAGTGAAAGTGTATCAGACACTGAAGCTTTCTTT
TRBV5-1,.,.,TRBJ2-5,CASSLAAGPETQYF,TGCGCCAGCAGCTTGGCCGCAGGGCCAGAGACCCAGTACTTC
TRBV5-1,many,.,TRBJ1-2,CASTPDQTTGYTF,TGCGCCAGCACCCCCGACCAGACAACGGGCTACACCTTC
TRBV11-2,.,TRBD2,TRBJ2-5,CASSLGWSSGSPQETQYF,TGTGCCAGCAGCTTAGGGTGGAGTAGCGGGAGCCCTCAAGAGACCCAGTACTTC
TRBV11-2,few,.,TRBJ1-2,CASSPRTDDGYTF,TGTGCCAGCAGCCCAAGGACTGACGATGGCTACACCTTC
TRBV27,.,.,TRBJ2-7,CASSSPNYEQYF,TGTGCCAGCAGTTCCCCCAACTACGAGCAGTACTTC
TRBV6-1,.,TRBD1,TRBJ2-1,CASIHPAQGSEQFF,TGTGCCAGCATCCACCCTGCACAGGGGAGTGAGCAGTTCTTC
TRBV19,few,TRBD1,TRBJ2-7,CASRRTGFSYEQYF,TGTGCCAGTAGGAGGACAGGTTTCTCCTACGAGCAGTACTTC
TRBV5-1,.,.,TRBJ1-5,CASSLERDQPQHF,TGCGCCAGCAGCTTGGAGAGGGATCAGCCCCAGCATTTT
TRBV5-6,.,.,TRBJ2-1,CASSPRYLYEQFF,TGTGCCAGCAGCCCCCGGTATTTGTATGAGCAGTTCTTC
TRBV10-3,.,.,TRBJ1-2,CAISDRTEANYGYTF,TGTGCCATCAGTGATAGAACAGAAGCTAACTATGGCTACACCTTC
TRBV2,.,.,TRBJ2-7,CASSDRPLSYEQYF,TGTGCCAGCAGTGACAGGCCTCTCTCCTACGAGCAGTACTTC
TRBV15,few,TRBD2,TRBJ2-7,CATSLGGEGEQYF,TGTGCCACCAGCCTCGGGGGGGAGGGGGAGCAGTACTTC
TRBV23-1,.,.,TRBJ1-6,CASSQSGHPGPLHF,TGCGCCAGCAGTCAATCCGGACATCCTGGCCCCCTCCACTTT
TRBV9,.,.,TRBJ1-1,CASSVAIGSRGNTEAFF,TGTGCCAGCAGCGTAGCGATAGGATCAAGGGGGAACACTGAAGCTTTCTTT
TRBV5-6,few,.,TRBJ1-2,CASSLWALLGYTF,TGTGCCAGCAGCTTGTGGGCCCTGCTCGGCTACACCTTC
TRBV7-8,.,.,TRBJ1-5,CASSLEGAPRWPQHF,TGTGCCAGCAGCTTAGAAGGAGCCCCGCGTTGGCCCCAGCATTTT
TRBV7-9,.,TRBD1,TRBJ1-2,CASSWPPGYRGPYGYTF,TGTGCCAGCAGCTGGCCTCCCGGGTACAGGGGGCCTTATGGCTACACCTTC